The T cell receptor beta chain described here comes from a study of cytotoxic CD8 clonotypes in ibrutinib-treated CLL (dated by TCRdb to 2020 to 2022). Regarding the study in general: The cohort was composed of some ten relapsed/refractory and roughly 14 treatment-naive patients; IGHV unmutated status was identified in 17 patients. Longitudinal samples were available for about 30% of the roughly 90 trial participants. Response samples were taken after a median of 12 months on treatment, ranging from roughly 6 to 36 months. Cryopreserved peripheral blood mononuclear cells were collected before treatment, at response, and at either disease progression or sustained remission. Every sample from remission and from progressive disease was obtained while the patients were still on ibrutinib. An average of about 250,000 productive templates and 94,082 productive rearrangements was obtained per sample. Responses were partial in 24 patients and complete in 2; after median about 5.5 years follow-up, roughly 14 stayed in remission and approximately twelve progressed. Broad study findings and their caveats: Sustained-remission and progressing patients did not have matched sampling times, and lymph node repertoires were not examined. Public clonotypes were rare and either shrank or stayed stable during treatment, and the rise in clonality at ibrutinib response reflected expansion of private clonotypes. An increase in clonality was observed at ibrutinib response, with clonality remaining stable during sustained remission and falling back toward baseline at progression. Baseline clonality exceeded that of age-matched healthy donors and correlated strongly with circulating CD8+ T-cell counts.

The goal of deep resolution MiSeq sequencing was a depth between 1 in 1 million and 1 in 200,000 T cells, and coverage averaged 10x per clonotype. The immunoSEQ hsTCRB Kit was used to generate the TCR beta libraries. The study's processing was this. The data were analyzed with ImmunoSEQ Analyzer and ImmunoSEQ Data Assistant, and V, D and J gene assignments followed IMGT definitions. Clonality, which ranges from 0 to 1, was calculated by subtracting the normalized Shannon entropy of productive rearrangement frequencies from one. Only overrepresented clonotypes making up at least 0.05% of each patient's repertoire were included in the public clonotype analysis. More than ten repertoires from age-matched healthy donors, obtained from immuneACCESS, served as clonality controls. This immuneACCESS table, as held by TCRdb, lists in-frame sequences with V and J called but not all clones. Of the missing ones, under half trace to an unresolved V gene in checked studies; the others have no known cause. V, J and clone size are those of that table, while D and trimming were read from the DNA. This sample is represented by 200,000 to 250,000 clones; 65% to 80% of them were singletons. Roughly 6.4% of the sample lies in the top ten.

The CDR1 and CDR2 encoded by the germline V gene are SGHRS and YFSETQ. Relative to germline, V is 4 bases shorter and J is 7 bases shorter, with 21 bases between their ends. Taken from cysteine to phenylalanine, the CDR3 has 15 residues. Just CDR3 DNA is preserved here, 45 bases in frame from base 1. This clone appeared a single time. What antigen it recognizes has not been identified. No quality values exist for individual bases; no much larger clone is one base distant. The time point label, as the study defines it: approximately eleven months on ibrutinib. For TCR beta library preparation, approximately 2 micrograms of genomic DNA was extracted from cryopreserved PBMCs. Longitudinal blood samples from CLL patients on ibrutinib monotherapy underwent high-throughput TCR beta sequencing. Patients were enrolled in a phase 2 open-label single-center ibrutinib monotherapy trial.

The TCR sequence derives from a human donor with chronic lymphocytic leukemia. The V and J genes are TRBV5-1 and TRBJ2-7; perhaps TRBD1 is the D gene, with 7 bases matching. Sequences were derived from PBMCs, sampled after 12 months of ibrutinib treatment. CDR3 sequence: CASSAGQRYIREQYF. The nucleotide sequence reads as follows: TGCGCCAGCAGCGCGGGACAGCGTTACATCAGGGAGCAGTACTTC.